Listed here are 9 T cell receptor beta chains from one sample, sequenced in a study of regulatory T cells in long-lasting Graves disease (dated by TCRdb to about 2021). The method behind the library was multiplex PCR. Sequenced on an Illumina HiSeq 4000. To build TCR beta libraries, CDR3 regions were amplified by Arm-PCR using iRepertoire HTBI primers. In-frame beta chains were kept once TCRdb had trimmed the public reads at Q25 with fastp and called clones with MiXCR. Rows merge per CDR3 protein into single entries with the most common DNA and genes. The sample yields about 290,000 distinct CDR3 sequences; approximately 20% were counted once. 56% of the sample lies in the top ten. Reading the label with the study, this specimen's time point is: persistent/refractory GD, antithyroid drugs over 5 years with positive TRAb. For both TCR sequencing and RNA sequencing, RNA was extracted from PBMCs using TRIzol.

Sequencing used peripheral blood mononuclear cells (PBMCs), obtained when the disease was refractory, from a patient treated with antithyroid drugs. Receptor source: a female donor with Graves disease.

This clonotype appeared a few times. The genes are TRBV20-1 and TRBJ1-2; 11 bases agree with TRBD1. CDR3 length: 13 amino acids. V lost 4 bases to trimming and J lost 4 bases; unmatched junction nucleotides: 2. Germline values: CDR1 DFQATT, CDR2 SNEGSKA (reference sequence). CDR3: CSATGTGGYGYTF. In DNA, the CDR3 is TGCAGTGCTACCGGGACAGGGGGCTATGGCTACACCTTC.

This clonotype was counted a few times. The rearrangement uses TRBV10-1 and TRBJ2-2; D unclear. The V end lost 3 bases, the J end lost 3 bases, and 11 bases lay between the germline ends. In germline, CDR1 is WNHNN, CDR2 SYGVQD (reference sequence). This CDR3 region has 15 residues. The CDR3 nucleotides read TGCGCCAGCAGTGATTCCCCTAAAGACACCGGGGAGCTGTTTTTT. Amino acid sequence: CASSDSPKDTGELFF.

This clonotype was recorded at least ten times. J is TRBJ1-5 and V is TRBV19; unclear D gene. The CDR3 runs to 14 residues. Trimming removed 5 bases at V and 7 bases at J, with 15 bases between. Germline values: CDR1 LNHDA, CDR2 SQIVND (reference sequence). CDR3 DNA: TGTGCCAGTAGTCGGACCTTCGGCGGCCAGCCCCAGCATTTT. It encodes CASSRTFGGQPQHF.

V gene TRBV6-2 or TRBV6-3 combines with J gene TRBJ2-3; the match to TRBD1 covers 8 bases. There are 14 residues in the CDR3. Trimming cost V 5 bases and J 2 bases; bases outside gene matches: 3. Germline V gives CDR1 MNHEY, CDR2 SVGEGT. The CDR3 reads CASSATGDTDTQYF. Written as DNA, the CDR3 is TGTGCCAGCAGTGCGACAGGGGACACAGATACGCAGTATTTT.

The chain joins TRBV5-6 to TRBJ2-5, with 9 bases aligning to TRBD1. CDR1 and CDR2 from the germline V gene are SGHDT and YYEEEE. J gave up 1 base and V 3 bases, and 13 bases lay outside the gene matches. The CDR3 contains 18 residues. Here the CDR3 DNA reads TGTGCCAGCAGCTCCATAATAACAGGGGGCGCCCCCCAAGAGACCCAGTACTTC. This codes for CASSSIITGGAPQETQYF.

On this clonotype itself: A clone one base away is much larger, so this may be a read error. The chain employs TRBV5-1 and TRBJ1-2; 9 bases agree with TRBD1. Germline CDR1 is SGHRS and CDR2 is YFSETQ. With V trimmed by 3 bases and J by 8 bases, 5 bases remained unmatched. The CDR3 is made up of 13 amino acids. The CDR3 region is CASSYRTGEGYTF. The CDR3 DNA reads TGCGCCAGCAGCTACAGGACAGGGGAAGGCTACACCTTC.

The chain joins TRBV30 to TRBJ1-2; D possibly corresponds to TRBD1 (5 bases). V was cut by 3 bases and J by 2 bases, with 19 bases left in between. This CDR3 region has 16 residues. Germline assignment: CDR1 GTSNPN and CDR2 SVGIG (reference sequence). CDR3 bases: TGTGCCTGGAGCGCCATGGGGGAAGTTAGGAACTATGGCTACACCTTC. It specifies CAWSAMGEVRNYGYTF. The full variable domain, its missing parts supplied by reference TRBV30 and TRBJ1-2, is SQTIHQWPATLVQPVGSPLSLECTVEGTSNPNLYWYRQAAGRGLQLLFYSVGIGQISSEVPQNLSASRPQDRQFILSSKKLLLSDSGFYLCAWSAMGEVRNYGYTFGSGTRLTVV.

A few counts support this clonotype. An end of the junction differs from the germline gene, which may be a read error. The rearrangement uses TRBV11-1 and TRBJ2-7; no firm D call. This CDR3 is built from 13 residues. CDR1 and CDR2 (germline): SGHAT, FQDESV (reference sequence). Here the CDR3 reads CTSSPPEFYEQYF. The DNA of the CDR3 is TGTACCAGCAGCCCCCCGGAATTCTACGAGCAGTACTTC.

This clonotype has at least ten counts. This rearrangement joins TRBV12-3 or TRBV12-4 to TRBJ1-1; 9 bases are shared with TRBD1. The CDR3 length is 14 residues. Trimming cost V 6 bases and J 4 bases; bases outside gene matches: 6. The CDR3 nucleotides are TGTGCCAGCAGGGTACAGGGGGCGGCCACTGAAGCTTTCTTT. Its protein is CASRVQGAATEAFF.